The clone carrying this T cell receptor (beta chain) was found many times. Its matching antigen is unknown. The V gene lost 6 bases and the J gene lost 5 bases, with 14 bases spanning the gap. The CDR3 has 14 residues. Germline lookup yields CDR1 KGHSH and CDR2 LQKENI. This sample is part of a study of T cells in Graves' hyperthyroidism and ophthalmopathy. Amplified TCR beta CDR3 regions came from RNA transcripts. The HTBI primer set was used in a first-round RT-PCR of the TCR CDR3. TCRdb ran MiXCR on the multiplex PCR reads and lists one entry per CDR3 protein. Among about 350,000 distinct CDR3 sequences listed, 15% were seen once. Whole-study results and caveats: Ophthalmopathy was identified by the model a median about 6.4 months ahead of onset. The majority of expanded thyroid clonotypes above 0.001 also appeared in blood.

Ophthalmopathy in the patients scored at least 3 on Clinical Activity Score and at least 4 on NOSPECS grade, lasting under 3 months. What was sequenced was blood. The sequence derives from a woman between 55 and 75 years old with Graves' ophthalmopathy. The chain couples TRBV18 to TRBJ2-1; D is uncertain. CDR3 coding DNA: TGTGCCAGCTCTCCAAAGAGGTCCCACAATGAGCAGTTCTTC. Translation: CASSPKRSHNEQFF.